This TCR beta chain was sequenced in a study of T cells in narcolepsy. Whole-study findings and limits: Autoreactive clonotypes reportedly recurred in blood of same and different patients, not controls.

This clone has a single count. The antigen remains unidentified. The germline CDR1 and CDR2 sequences are GTSNPN and SVGIG (reference sequence). The CDR3 has 15 residues. The V and J ends lost 0 bases and 8 bases, in that order; junction bases with no gene match: 7. Clones were read by immunoSEQ multiplex PCR, and TCRdb kept only the in-frame ones, dropping some. This table has some 37,000 clones, 70% to 85% appearing once. This receptor was taken from a human donor with narcolepsy. The sample comprised CD45RA- memory CD4+ T cells from PBMCs. This chain links TRBV30 with TRBJ2-1; 10 bases are a match to TRBD2. CDR3 region: CAWSVLGLASDEQFF. CDR3 nucleotides: TGTGCCTGGAGTGTACTGGGACTAGCGTCGGATGAGCAGTTCTTC.